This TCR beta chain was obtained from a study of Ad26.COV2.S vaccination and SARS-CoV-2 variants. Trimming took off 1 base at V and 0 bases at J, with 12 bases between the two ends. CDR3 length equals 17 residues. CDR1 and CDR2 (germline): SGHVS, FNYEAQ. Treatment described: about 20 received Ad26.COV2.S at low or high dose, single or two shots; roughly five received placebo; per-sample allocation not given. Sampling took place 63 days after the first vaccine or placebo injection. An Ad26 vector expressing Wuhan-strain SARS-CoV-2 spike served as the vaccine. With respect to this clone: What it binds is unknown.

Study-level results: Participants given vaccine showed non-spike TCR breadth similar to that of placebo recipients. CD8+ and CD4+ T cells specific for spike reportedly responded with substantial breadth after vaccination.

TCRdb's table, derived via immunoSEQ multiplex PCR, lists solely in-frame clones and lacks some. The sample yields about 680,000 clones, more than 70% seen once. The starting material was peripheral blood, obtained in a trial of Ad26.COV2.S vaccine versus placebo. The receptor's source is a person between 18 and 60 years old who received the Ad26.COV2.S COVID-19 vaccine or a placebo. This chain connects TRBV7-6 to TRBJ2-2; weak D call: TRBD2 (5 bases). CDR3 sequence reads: CASSLDIAEANTGELFF. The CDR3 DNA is TGTGCCAGCAGCTTAGATATCGCGGAGGCGAACACCGGGGAGCTGTTTTTT.